This T cell receptor (beta chain) was captured by sequencing in a study of blood T cell repertoires in COVID-19. Assay used: immunoSEQ multiplex PCR; TCRdb lists only in-frame clones, some missing. This sample has about 300,000 clones, with 89% found just once. This receptor was taken from a woman in her twenties or thirties with COVID-19, enrolled during active disease. The specimen sequenced was peripheral blood.

The CDR3 DNA sequence: TGTGCCAGTAGTGCTGGGGGGGGGATCCAAGAGACCCAGTACTTC. The encoded protein is CASSAGGGIQETQYF. The chain carries TRBV19 and TRBJ2-5; 7 bases fit TRBD2. V lost 5 bases, J lost 1 base, and 7 bases stayed unmatched. The germline V gene encodes CDR1 LNHDA and CDR2 SQIVND (reference sequence). This CDR3 is built from 15 residues.